This T cell receptor (beta chain) was profiled in a study of sequential checkpoint blockade in melanoma. This CDR3 comprises 15 residues. V lost 4 bases and J 0 bases, leaving 7 bases between the germline ends. The V gene's germline CDR1 is SGHNT and CDR2 YENEEA. Treatment reported: randomized to nivolumab then ipilimumab (arm A) or the reverse (arm B). Here immunoSEQ multiplex PCR was the method, and the copy in TCRdb shows in-frame clones only, minus some. The repertoire holds 3,000 to 4,000 clones, with 20% to 25% as singletons. Sequences were derived from tumor tissue (inferred from file names), sampled from a patient given nivolumab and ipilimumab in sequence. The chain has TRBV11-3 and TRBJ2-6; perhaps TRBD1 as D (6 bases). The sequence was collected from a human patient with melanoma. Some clones in this sample may be carry-over from other donors' samples. The CDR3 DNA sequence: TGTGCCAGCAGCTCGGACAGCTCTGGGGCCAACGTCCTGACTTTC. It yields the protein CASSSDSSGANVLTF.